This TCR beta chain was profiled in a study of CD8 T cells in ankylosing spondylitis. This clonotype was seen repeatedly, ten times or more. Its antigen is not identified. MiXCR, run by TCRdb on the 5' RACE reads, gives a single entry per CDR3 protein. Of about 250,000 distinct CDR3 sequences in the sample, around 8% were seen once. This CDR3 contains 16 residues. Deletions cut 3 bases from V and 5 bases from J, with 19 bases between. CDR1 is MNHEY, CDR2 SMNVEV, per germline (reference sequence). Notes on the study in general: Earlier studies detected some motif variants in reactive arthritis synovial fluid and blood.

Sequences were obtained from blood, either unsorted or a sorted T cell fraction (not recorded which). This TCR came from a female donor with ankylosing spondylitis or in good health (not recorded which). V and J are TRBV27 and TRBJ1-2, with D uncertain. The chain's CDR3 is CASSLRPAREFYGYTF. In DNA form, the CDR3 reads TGTGCCAGCAGTTTGAGGCCGGCCCGCGAATTTTATGGCTACACCTTC.